Presented here are 29 T cell receptor beta chains from one specimen sequenced in a study of T cells in Graves' hyperthyroidism and ophthalmopathy. RNA transcripts gave rise to amplified TCR beta CDR3 regions. TCR CDR3 regions were first amplified by RT-PCR with HTBI primers. TCRdb recomputed calls from the multiplex PCR reads with MiXCR, one row per CDR3 protein. The sample has 250,000 to 400,000 distinct CDR3 sequences; approximately 14% are singletons. Sequencing was carried out using blood. The receptors were sampled from a woman between 35 and 50 years old with Graves' ophthalmopathy.

For this clonotype: A much bigger clone sits one base away, suggesting this may be a read error. This chain uses TRBV12-3 or TRBV12-4 with TRBJ2-7, with D unclear. Trimming shortened V by 3 bases and J by 3 bases, and 12 bases separated the two germline ends. This CDR3 comprises 14 residues. The CDR3 reads CASSFGGSDYEQYF. The CDR3 nucleotides are TGTGCCAGCAGTTTCGGTGGGTCGGACTACGAGCAGTACTTC.

This clonotype was counted a single time. V and J are TRBV12-3 or TRBV12-4 and TRBJ1-6; TRBD1 matches 8 bases. J gave up 7 bases and V 5 bases, and 10 bases lay outside the gene matches. The CDR3 length is 16 residues. The CDR3 bases are TGTGCCAGCAGTCCCCCAGACAGGGGCCGGAATTCACCCCTCCACTTT. The encoded protein is CASSPPDRGRNSPLHF.

The table lists this clonotype with many counts. V is TRBV6-1 and J is TRBJ2-1; D gene ambiguous. This CDR3 is built from 19 residues. The germline gives CDR1 MNHNS, CDR2 SASEGT. The V end was cut by 1 base, the J end by 4 bases, with 23 bases between. This CDR3 reads CASSEELRQASPFYNEQFF. CDR3 DNA sequence: TGTGCCAGCAGTGAAGAGTTACGGCAGGCCTCCCCTTTTTACAATGAGCAGTTCTTC.

This clonotype was found a few times. The chain employs TRBV20-1 and TRBJ1-5, with a possible D match to TRBD1 (6 bases). V was shortened by 0 bases and J by 5 bases, with 20 bases between the two germline ends. The CDR3 loop spans 17 amino acids. From germline, CDR1 is DFQATT and CDR2 SNEGSKA (reference sequence). CDR3 region: CSARDPGPGGAYQPQHF. In DNA, the CDR3 is TGCAGTGCTAGAGATCCCGGGCCCGGGGGGGCGTATCAGCCCCAGCATTTT.

There are a few counts of this clonotype. The chain is built from TRBV7-2 and TRBJ2-7; tentative D call: TRBD2 (5 bases). Trimming removed 0 bases from V and 5 bases from J, with 20 bases in between. This CDR3 is 17 amino acids long. Germline-derived CDR1 and CDR2 are SGHTA and FQGNSA. For the CDR3, the DNA is TGTGCCAGCAGCTTAGCGCCGGGGAGCACGGGAAAGGACGAGCAGTACTTC. Residues: CASSLAPGSTGKDEQYF. The full variable domain, rest sourced from reference TRBV7-2 and TRBJ2-7, is GAGVSQSPSNKVTEKGKDVELRCDPISGHTALYWYRQSLGQGLEFLIYFQGNSAPDKSGLPSDRFSAERTGGSVSTLTIQRTQQEDSAVYLCASSLAPGSTGKDEQYFGPGTRLTVT.

The chain combines TRBV10-1 with TRBJ2-1; 15 bases are a match to TRBD2. Germline CDR1 WNHNN, CDR2 SYGVQD (reference sequence). Losses at the gene ends were 0 bases for V and 5 bases for J; bases not matched to a gene: 2. CDR3 length equals 17 residues. CDR3 DNA sequence: TGCGCCAGCAGTGAGTCAGGACTAGCGGGGGGGAACAATGAGCAGTTCTTC. Protein: CASSESGLAGGNNEQFF.

This chain connects TRBV20-1 to TRBJ2-1; 9 bases are a match to TRBD2. The V gene's germline CDR1 is DFQATT and CDR2 SNEGSKA (reference sequence). The V and J ends lost 0 bases and 4 bases, in that order; junction bases with no gene match: 16. The length of the CDR3 is 19 residues. CDR3 sequence (DNA): TGCAGTGCTAGAGACCGAGACCGTGGGGCTAGCGGGAAATACAATGAGCAGTTCTTC. It codes for CSARDRDRGASGKYNEQFF.

This clonotype was picked up many times. This chain uses TRBV7-6 with TRBJ2-5; 7 bases line up with TRBD1. The germline V gene encodes CDR1 SGHVS and CDR2 FNYEAQ. CDR3 length: 16 residues. Unmatched junction bases numbered 15, after V lost 6 bases and J lost 5 bases. CDR3 amino acids: CASRRTWGTVGETQYF. The DNA of the CDR3 is TGTGCCAGCAGGCGTACGTGGGGGACAGTCGGGGAGACCCAGTACTTC.

This clonotype was counted ten times or more. The chain combines TRBV6-1 with TRBJ1-2; 7 positions match TRBD1. J lost 3 bases, V lost 10 bases, and 11 bases had no gene match. Germline V gene data show CDR1 as MNHNS and CDR2 as SASEGT. The CDR3 spans 14 residues. Here the CDR3 DNA reads TGTGCCACTCAGTTACGCGGGACAGACTATGGCTACACCTTC. Protein: CATQLRGTDYGYTF.

This clonotype was recorded at least ten times. The genes are TRBV28 and TRBJ2-1; D is possibly TRBD1 or TRBD2 (7 bases each). There are 15 residues in the CDR3. CDR1 MDHEN and CDR2 SYDVKM come from the germline V gene. V dropped 2 bases and J dropped 6 bases, with 14 bases sitting between them. CDR3 bases: TGTGCCAGCAGTTTACCAAGCGGGACAGTCAATGAGCAGTTCTTC. Translating it yields CASSLPSGTVNEQFF.

This clonotype was found many times. This rearrangement joins TRBV7-9 to TRBJ1-5; 7 positions match TRBD1. Germline CDR1 reads SEHNR; CDR2 reads FQNEAQ (reference sequence). This CDR3 region has 14 residues. V was clipped by 4 bases and J by 5 bases; unmatched bases: 5. The CDR3 sequence: CASSSRTGDQPQHF. As DNA, the CDR3 is TGTGCCAGCAGCTCCCGGACAGGTGATCAGCCCCAGCATTTT.

This clonotype has just a few counts. The rearrangement links TRBV18 to TRBJ1-1, with 9 nucleotides matching TRBD1. Per the germline V gene, CDR1 is KGHSH and CDR2 is LQKENI. V was clipped by 1 base and J by 5 bases; unmatched bases: 5. This CDR3 spans 15 amino acids. The chain's CDR3 is CASSPQQGARTEAFF. Written as DNA, the CDR3 is TGTGCCAGCTCACCACAACAGGGGGCGCGGACTGAAGCTTTCTTT.

This clonotype has ten or more counts. This chain links TRBV27 with TRBJ2-2; unclear D gene. Germline CDR1 is MNHEY and CDR2 is SMNVEV (reference sequence). V was shortened by 0 bases and J by 0 bases, with 8 bases between the two germline ends. This CDR3 has 16 amino acids. CDR3 nucleotides: TGTGCCAGCAGTTTATCGGGTCAGTCGAACACCGGGGAGCTGTTTTTT. Protein: CASSLSGQSNTGELFF.

This clonotype has a count of ten or more. The chain links TRBV27 to TRBJ2-1; 9 nucleotides line up with TRBD1. This CDR3 contains 15 residues. Germline CDR1 MNHEY, CDR2 SMNVEV (reference sequence). Losses at the gene ends were 6 bases for V and 1 base for J; bases not matched to a gene: 4. The CDR3 here is CASSNDRGSYNEQFF. The CDR3 coding sequence is TGTGCCAGCAGCAATGACAGGGGGTCCTACAATGAGCAGTTCTTC.

The sample holds many counts of this clonotype. V and J are TRBV6-1 and TRBJ2-2; 14 bases are a match to TRBD2. The V gene end was trimmed by 6 bases and the J gene end by 3 bases; junction bases not matched to a gene: 6. This CDR3 has 17 residues. The germline V gene encodes CDR1 MNHNS and CDR2 SASEGT. The CDR3 sequence is CASSSRLAGGYTGELFF. Written as DNA, the CDR3 is TGTGCCAGCAGCTCCCGACTAGCGGGAGGGTACACCGGGGAGCTGTTTTTT.

The rearrangement joins TRBV20-1 to TRBJ2-1, with D possibly TRBD2 on 6 matching bases. V lost 5 bases and J 7 bases, leaving 21 bases between the germline ends. The CDR3 totals 15 residues. Germline CDR1 is DFQATT and CDR2 is SNEGSKA (reference sequence). CDR3 bases: TGCAGTGCTGGCCCAATGGACTACACTCAGAATGAGCAGTTCTTC. Residues: CSAGPMDYTQNEQFF.

The gene calls are TRBV29-1 and TRBJ2-1; D gene ambiguous. Germline lookup yields CDR1 SQVTM and CDR2 ANQGSEA. CDR3 size: 11 residues. V was clipped by 5 bases and J by 4 bases, with 6 bases between them. The CDR3 reads CSVYKYNEQFF. The CDR3 region has the DNA TGCAGCGTTTATAAGTACAATGAGCAGTTCTTC.

This clonotype came up many times. The chain combines TRBV6-1 with TRBJ2-7; D unresolved. V was pared by 1 base and J by 2 bases, with 9 bases between. Germline V lookup: CDR1 MNHNS, CDR2 SASEGT. The CDR3 covers 14 residues. The CDR3, as DNA: TGTGCCAGCAGTGAAGTAGGTTTTCCCTACGAGCAGTACTTC. It encodes CASSEVGFPYEQYF.

In this sample, this clonotype turned up many times. The V gene is TRBV7-9, the J gene TRBJ2-2, with a tentative D call TRBD1 (5 bases). Trimming stripped 5 bases from V and 3 bases from J, with 10 bases between. The CDR3 totals 14 residues. Germline assignment: CDR1 SEHNR and CDR2 FQNEAQ (reference sequence). The CDR3 DNA sequence: TGTGCCAGCAGCCTACAGACAGACACCGGGGAGCTGTTTTTT. Translating gives CASSLQTDTGELFF.

This clonotype came up many times. V and J are TRBV5-1 and TRBJ1-2; TRBD1 aligns across 11 bases. CDR1 is SGHRS, CDR2 YFSETQ, per germline. V dropped 1 base and J dropped 0; count of bases not matched to a gene: 8. The CDR3 consists of 18 residues. CDR3 region: CASSLSPGQGDSNYGYTF. The DNA of the CDR3 is TGCGCCAGCAGCTTGTCACCGGGACAGGGGGATTCTAACTATGGCTACACCTTC.

This clonotype was picked up one time. The gene calls are TRBV7-6 and TRBJ2-1, with 7 bases aligning to TRBD1. Germline CDR1 and CDR2: SGHVS and FNYEAQ. The CDR3 spans 15 residues. The J segment lost 2 bases and the V segment lost 5 bases, leaving 6 bases of the junction unmatched. As DNA, the CDR3 is TGTGCCAGCAGCACGTTGACAGGGACCTACAATGAGCAGTTCTTC. This encodes CASSTLTGTYNEQFF.

This clonotype was counted many times. This rearrangement joins TRBV2 to TRBJ1-1, with D unclear. Trimming removed 4 bases from V and 7 bases from J, with 7 bases in between. The CDR3 is made up of 11 amino acids. Germline values: CDR1 SNHLY, CDR2 FYNNEI. In DNA, the CDR3 is TGTGCCAGCAGTGTCGGGGTTGAAGCTTTCTTT. The encoded protein is CASSVGVEAFF.

The chain links TRBV20-1 to TRBJ1-2; D remains unclear. The CDR3 is made up of 12 amino acids. With 0 bases removed from V and 5 bases from J, the gap between germline ends came to 7 bases. Germline CDR1 and CDR2: DFQATT and SNEGSKA (reference sequence). The CDR3 spells CSARDERYGYTF. DNA of the CDR3: TGCAGTGCTAGAGATGAGCGATATGGCTACACCTTC.

The gene calls are TRBV20-1 and TRBJ2-2; the match to TRBD2 covers 12 bases. The V gene's germline CDR1 is DFQATT and CDR2 SNEGSKA (reference sequence). This CDR3 contains 17 residues. Trimming at V came to 2 bases and at J to 7 bases, leaving 11 bases not matched to a gene. The CDR3 DNA is TGCAGTGCTAGAACCCCTAGCGGGAGGGCCCCTGACGGGGAGCTGTTTTTT. This sequence encodes CSARTPSGRAPDGELFF.

This clonotype was picked up many times. The genes are TRBV6-1 and TRBJ1-2; TRBD1 matches at 7 bases. The CDR3 has 15 amino acids. From germline, CDR1 is MNHNS and CDR2 SASEGT. J was trimmed by 2 bases and V by 6 bases; bases with no gene match: 9. CDR3 region: CASRQFTGQNYGYTF. CDR3 coding DNA: TGTGCCAGCAGACAATTCACGGGACAGAACTATGGCTACACCTTC.

This clonotype was recorded at least ten times. The chain uses TRBV28 and TRBJ2-3; D unresolved. Trimming took off 3 bases at V and 4 bases at J, with 5 bases between the two ends. Germline lookup yields CDR1 MDHEN and CDR2 SYDVKM. This CDR3 is built from 12 residues. In DNA, the CDR3 is TGTGCCAGCAGTTTCGGGCCAGATACGCAGTATTTT. Residues: CASSFGPDTQYF.

Ten or more counts support this clonotype. This sequence joins TRBV7-9 and TRBJ2-1, with D perhaps assigned TRBD1 or TRBD2 (5 bases each). V gave up 5 bases and J gave up 7 bases, with 18 bases separating them. CDR1 is SEHNR, CDR2 FQNEAQ, per germline (reference sequence). The CDR3 length is 15 residues. The CDR3 here is CASSIGTDLRNEQFF. As DNA, the CDR3 is TGTGCCAGCAGCATTGGGACCGACTTGAGGAATGAGCAGTTCTTC.

The sample holds many counts of this clonotype. The chain employs TRBV2 and TRBJ1-4, with TRBD1 as a possible D gene (6 bases). The V end lost 5 bases, the J end lost 7 bases, and 11 bases lay between the germline ends. Germline values: CDR1 SNHLY, CDR2 FYNNEI. This CDR3 spans 13 amino acids. This CDR3 is CASSSGGREKLFF. The DNA for the CDR3 is TGTGCCAGCAGTTCGGGGGGGCGTGAAAAACTGTTTTTT.

This clonotype was found many times. V gene TRBV7-2 combines with J gene TRBJ2-3; 8 nucleotides line up with TRBD1. The CDR3 is 16 residues long. CDR1 is SGHTA, CDR2 FQGNSA, per germline. V shed 1 base, J shed 7 bases, and the junction held 10 bases outside the gene matches. CDR3 coding DNA: TGTGCCAGCAGCTTAGGCATACAGGGGGTATGGTATACGCAGTATTTT. Amino acids: CASSLGIQGVWYTQYF.